This T cell receptor beta chain derives from a study of cytomegalovirus exposure and HLA in healthy donors. At the time of sampling, donors were nominally healthy, though unrecorded immune exposures were likely. About this clone itself: Its antigen is undetermined.

With 60 Vbeta and 13 Jbeta primers, the PCR was carried out. Some clones are missing from TCRdb's copy, which holds only in-frame ones; the method was immunoSEQ multiplex PCR. Of 100,000 to 150,000 clones listed, around four fifths were seen once; the top ten hold around 19%. General study findings and limits: Through in vitro validation, three CMV-associated chains were shown to be specific for CMV antigens. Relative to the approximately 630-donor mean, N-insertions were reportedly fewer in an Asian-associated ancestry cluster in a later analysis. In a later analysis, parvovirus B19, influenza, CMV and Epstein-Barr virus appeared linked to several top co-occurrence clusters.

Material: PBMCs. This receptor was obtained from a man between 18 and 29 years old in good health and CMV-seropositive.

The CDR3 nucleotides are TGTGCCAGCAGCGTTTCGACAGGGACACATGAAAAACTGTTTTTT. It specifies CASSVSTGTHEKLFF. The rearrangement joins TRBV13 to TRBJ1-4, with TRBD1 matching over 7 bases. V shed 5 bases and J 6 bases; nucleotides not matched to a gene: 9. CDR3 size: 15 residues. Per the germline V gene, CDR1 is PRHDT and CDR2 is FYEKMQ (reference sequence).